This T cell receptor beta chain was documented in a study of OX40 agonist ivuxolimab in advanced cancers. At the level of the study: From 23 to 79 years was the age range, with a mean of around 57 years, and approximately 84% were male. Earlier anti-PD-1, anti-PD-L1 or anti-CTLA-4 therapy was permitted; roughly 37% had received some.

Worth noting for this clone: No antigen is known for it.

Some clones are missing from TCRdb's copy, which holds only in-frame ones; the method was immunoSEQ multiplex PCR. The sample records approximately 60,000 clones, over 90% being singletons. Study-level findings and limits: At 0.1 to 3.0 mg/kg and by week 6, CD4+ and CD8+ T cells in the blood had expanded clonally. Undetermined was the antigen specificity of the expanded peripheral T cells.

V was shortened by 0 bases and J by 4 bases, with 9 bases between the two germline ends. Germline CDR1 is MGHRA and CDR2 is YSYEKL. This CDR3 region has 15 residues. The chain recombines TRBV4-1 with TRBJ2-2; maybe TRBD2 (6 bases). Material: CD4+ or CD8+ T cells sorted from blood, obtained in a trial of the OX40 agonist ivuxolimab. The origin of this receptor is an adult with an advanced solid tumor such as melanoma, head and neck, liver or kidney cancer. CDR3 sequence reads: CASSQELEGTGELFF. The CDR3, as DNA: TGCGCCAGCAGCCAAGAGTTGGAGGGCACCGGGGAGCTGTTTTTT.